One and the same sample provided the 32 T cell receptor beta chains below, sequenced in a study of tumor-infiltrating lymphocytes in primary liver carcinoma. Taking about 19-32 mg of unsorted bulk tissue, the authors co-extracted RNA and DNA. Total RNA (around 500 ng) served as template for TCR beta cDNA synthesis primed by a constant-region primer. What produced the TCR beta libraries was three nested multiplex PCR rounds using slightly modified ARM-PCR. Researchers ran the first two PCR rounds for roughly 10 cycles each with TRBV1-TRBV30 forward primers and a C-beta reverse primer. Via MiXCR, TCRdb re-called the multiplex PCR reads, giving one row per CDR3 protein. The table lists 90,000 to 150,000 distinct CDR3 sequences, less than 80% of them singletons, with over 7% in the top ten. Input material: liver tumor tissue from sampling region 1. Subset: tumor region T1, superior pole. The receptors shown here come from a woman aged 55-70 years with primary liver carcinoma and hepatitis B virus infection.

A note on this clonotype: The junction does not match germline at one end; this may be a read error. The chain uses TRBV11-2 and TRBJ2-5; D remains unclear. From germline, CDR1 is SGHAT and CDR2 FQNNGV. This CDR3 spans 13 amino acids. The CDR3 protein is CDSSSFTQETKYF. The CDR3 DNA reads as TGTGACAGCAGCTCGTTTACCCAAGAGACCAAGTACTTC.

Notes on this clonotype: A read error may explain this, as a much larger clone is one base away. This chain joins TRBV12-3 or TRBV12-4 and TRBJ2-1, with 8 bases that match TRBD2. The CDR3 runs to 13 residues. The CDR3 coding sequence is TGTGCCAGCAGTTTAGGGACTAGCTTTGAGCAGTCCTTC. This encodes CASSLGTSFEQSF.

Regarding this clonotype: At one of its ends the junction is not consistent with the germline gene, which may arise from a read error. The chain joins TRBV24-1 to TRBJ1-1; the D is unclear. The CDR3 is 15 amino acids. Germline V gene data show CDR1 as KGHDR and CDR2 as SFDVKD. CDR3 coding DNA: TGTGCCACCAGTGACTCATCGCGGTGTTTCACTGAAGCTTCCTTT. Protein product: CATSDSSRCFTEASF.

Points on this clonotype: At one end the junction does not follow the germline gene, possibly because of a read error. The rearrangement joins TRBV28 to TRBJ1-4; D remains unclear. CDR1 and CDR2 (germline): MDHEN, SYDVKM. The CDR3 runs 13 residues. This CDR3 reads CTSNGQNDEKLFF. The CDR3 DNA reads TGTACCAGCAATGGGCAGAACGATGAAAAACTGTTTTTT.

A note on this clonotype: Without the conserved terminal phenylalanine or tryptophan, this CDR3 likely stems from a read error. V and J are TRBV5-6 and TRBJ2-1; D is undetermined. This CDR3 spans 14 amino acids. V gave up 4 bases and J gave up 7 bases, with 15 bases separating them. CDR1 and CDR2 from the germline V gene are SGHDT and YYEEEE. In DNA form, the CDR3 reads TGTGCCAGCAGCCTAGGTTGGACCCGTAATGAGCAGTTCCTC. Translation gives CASSLGWTRNEQFL.

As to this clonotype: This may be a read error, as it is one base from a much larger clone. CDR3: CASIYAGNMNTEAFF. The CDR3 region has the DNA TGTGCCAGCATTTACGCGGGGAACATGAACACTGAAGCTTTCTTT. This chain uses TRBV6-6 with TRBJ1-1; D gene ambiguous. There are 15 residues in the CDR3. Germline assignment: CDR1 MNHNY and CDR2 SVGAGI (reference sequence).

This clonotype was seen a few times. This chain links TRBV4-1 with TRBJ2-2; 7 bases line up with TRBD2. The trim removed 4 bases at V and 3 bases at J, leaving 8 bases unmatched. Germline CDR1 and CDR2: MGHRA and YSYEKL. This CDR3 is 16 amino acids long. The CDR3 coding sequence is TGCGCCAGCAGCCTCCGGCGGGGGATGGACACCGGGGAGCTGTTTTTT. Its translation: CASSLRRGMDTGELFF.

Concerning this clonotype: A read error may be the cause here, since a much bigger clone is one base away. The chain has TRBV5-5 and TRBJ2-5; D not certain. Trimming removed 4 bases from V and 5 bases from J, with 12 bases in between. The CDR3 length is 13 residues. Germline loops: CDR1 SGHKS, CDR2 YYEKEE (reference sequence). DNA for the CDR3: TGTGCCAGCAGCGATCTTACTTCTGAGACCCAGTACTTC. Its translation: CASSDLTSETQYF.

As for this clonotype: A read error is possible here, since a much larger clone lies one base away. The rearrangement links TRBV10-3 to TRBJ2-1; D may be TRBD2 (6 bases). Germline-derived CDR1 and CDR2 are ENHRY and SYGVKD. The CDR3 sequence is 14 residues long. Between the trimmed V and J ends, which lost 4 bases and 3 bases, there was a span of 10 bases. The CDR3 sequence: CAISGASVYNEQFF. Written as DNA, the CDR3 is TGTGCCATCAGTGGGGCTAGCGTCTACAATGAGCAGTTCTTC.

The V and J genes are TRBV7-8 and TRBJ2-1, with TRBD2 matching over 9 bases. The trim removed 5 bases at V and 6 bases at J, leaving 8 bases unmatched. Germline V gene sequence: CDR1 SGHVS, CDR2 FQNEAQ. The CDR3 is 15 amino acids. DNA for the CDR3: TGTGCCAGCAGCCTCATCAGCGGGAGGTTCAATGAGCAGTTCTTC. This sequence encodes CASSLISGRFNEQFF.

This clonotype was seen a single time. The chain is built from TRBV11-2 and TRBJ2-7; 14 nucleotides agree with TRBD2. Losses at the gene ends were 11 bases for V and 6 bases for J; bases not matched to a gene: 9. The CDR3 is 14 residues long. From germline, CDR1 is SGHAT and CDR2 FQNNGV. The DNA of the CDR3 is TGTGCCGACAGCAAAGGACTAGCGGGAGGCGAGCAGTACTTC. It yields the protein CADSKGLAGGEQYF. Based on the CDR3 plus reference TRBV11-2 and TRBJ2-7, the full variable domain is EAGVAQSPRYKIIEKRQSVAFWCNPISGHATLYWYQQILGQGPKLLIQFQNNGVVDDSQLPKDRFSAERLKGVDSTLKIQPAKLEDSAVYLCADSKGLAGGEQYFGPGTRLTVT.

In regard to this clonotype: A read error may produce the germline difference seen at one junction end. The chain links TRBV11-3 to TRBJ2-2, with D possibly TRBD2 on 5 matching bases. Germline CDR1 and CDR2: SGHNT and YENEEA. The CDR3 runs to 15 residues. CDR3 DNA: TGTGCCAGCAGTACCGGCGAGACCAACACCGGGGAGCTGTTTTTC. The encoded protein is CASSTGETNTGELFF.

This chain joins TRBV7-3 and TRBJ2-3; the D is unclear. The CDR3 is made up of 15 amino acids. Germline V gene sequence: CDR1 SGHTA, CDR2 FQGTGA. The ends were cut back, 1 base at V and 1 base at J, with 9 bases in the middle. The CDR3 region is CASSLNPLGTDTQYF. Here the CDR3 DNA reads TGTGCCAGCAGCTTAAACCCATTAGGCACAGATACGCAGTATTTT. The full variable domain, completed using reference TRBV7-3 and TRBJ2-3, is GAGVSQTPSNKVTEKGKYVELRCDPISGHTALYWYRQSLGQGPEFLIYFQGTGAADDSGLPNDRFFAVRPEGSVSTLKIQRTERGDSAVYLCASSLNPLGTDTQYFGPGTRLTVL.

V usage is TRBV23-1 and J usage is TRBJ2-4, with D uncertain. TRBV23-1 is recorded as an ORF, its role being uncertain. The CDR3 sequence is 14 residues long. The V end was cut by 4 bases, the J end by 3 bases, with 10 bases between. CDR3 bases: TGCGCCAGCAGTCCGAGATGGGGCAAAAACATTCAGTACTTC. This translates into CASSPRWGKNIQYF.

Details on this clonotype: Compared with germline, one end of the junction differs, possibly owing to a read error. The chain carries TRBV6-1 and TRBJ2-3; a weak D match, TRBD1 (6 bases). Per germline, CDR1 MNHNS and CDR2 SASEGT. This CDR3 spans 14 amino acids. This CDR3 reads CASRQVGDTDTQYF. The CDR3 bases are TGTGCCAGCAGACAGGTGGGGGACACAGATACACAGTATTTT.

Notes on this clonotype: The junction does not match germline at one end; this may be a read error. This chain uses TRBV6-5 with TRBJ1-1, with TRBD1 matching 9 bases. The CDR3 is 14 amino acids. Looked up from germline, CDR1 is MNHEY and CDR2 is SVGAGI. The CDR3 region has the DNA TGTGCCGGCAGATCACAGGGGGCCAACACTGAAGCTTTCTTT. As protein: CAGRSQGANTEAFF.

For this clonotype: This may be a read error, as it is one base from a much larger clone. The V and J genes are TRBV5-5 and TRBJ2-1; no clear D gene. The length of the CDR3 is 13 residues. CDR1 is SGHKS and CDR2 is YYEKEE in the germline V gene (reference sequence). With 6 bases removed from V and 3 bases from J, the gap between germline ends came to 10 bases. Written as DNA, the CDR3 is TGTGCCAGCAACTCGGACGGCTACAATGAGCAGTTCTTC. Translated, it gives CASNSDGYNEQFF.

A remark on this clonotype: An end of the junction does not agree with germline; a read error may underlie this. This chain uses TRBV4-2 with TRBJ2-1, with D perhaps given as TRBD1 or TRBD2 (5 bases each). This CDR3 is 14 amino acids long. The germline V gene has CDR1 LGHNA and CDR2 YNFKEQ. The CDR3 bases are TGTGCCAGCAGCCAGAGGGGTTCGGGGTATGATCAGTTCTTC. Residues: CASSQRGSGYDQFF.

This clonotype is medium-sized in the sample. The CDR3 nucleotides are TGTGCCAGCAGCTTAGCCGGGGGGCCGAACTATGGCTACACCTTC. Protein: CASSLAGGPNYGYTF. The chain carries TRBV11-2 and TRBJ1-2; tentative D call: TRBD1 (6 bases). The CDR3 sequence is 15 residues long. The V end was cut by 1 base, the J end by 2 bases, with 11 bases between. Germline-derived CDR1 and CDR2 are SGHAT and FQNNGV.

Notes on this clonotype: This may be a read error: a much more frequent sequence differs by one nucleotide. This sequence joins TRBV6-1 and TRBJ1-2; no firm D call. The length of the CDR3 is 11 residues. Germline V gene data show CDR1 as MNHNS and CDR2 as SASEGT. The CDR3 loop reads CASSPVGGCTF. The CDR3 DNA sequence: TGTGCCAGCAGTCCCGTTGGCGGCTGCACCTTC.

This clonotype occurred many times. The CDR3 region has the DNA TGTGCCACCGGGGTTCGGGCGGGAGTAGAGACCCAGTACTTC. Translated: CATGVRAGVETQYF. The genes are TRBV11-2 and TRBJ2-5, with TRBD2 matching over 7 bases. Germline V gene sequence: CDR1 SGHAT, CDR2 FQNNGV. CDR3 length: 14 residues. V lost 10 bases to trimming and J lost 4 bases; unmatched junction nucleotides: 12.

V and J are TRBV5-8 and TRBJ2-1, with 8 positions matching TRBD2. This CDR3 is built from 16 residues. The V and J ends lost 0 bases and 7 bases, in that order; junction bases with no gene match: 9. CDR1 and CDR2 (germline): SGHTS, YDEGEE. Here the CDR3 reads CASSLGPAGARNEQFF. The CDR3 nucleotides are TGTGCCAGCAGCTTGGGACCAGCGGGAGCTAGGAATGAGCAGTTCTTC.

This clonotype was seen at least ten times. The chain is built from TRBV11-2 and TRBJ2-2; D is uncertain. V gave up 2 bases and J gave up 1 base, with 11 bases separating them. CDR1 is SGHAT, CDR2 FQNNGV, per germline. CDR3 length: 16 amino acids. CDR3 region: CASSLLSLQNTGELFF. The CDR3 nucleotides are TGTGCCAGCAGCTTACTTTCGCTCCAGAACACCGGGGAGCTGTTTTTT.

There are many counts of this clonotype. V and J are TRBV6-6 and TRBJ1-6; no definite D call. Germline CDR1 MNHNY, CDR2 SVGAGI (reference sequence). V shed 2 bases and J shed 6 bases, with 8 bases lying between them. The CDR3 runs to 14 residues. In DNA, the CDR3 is TGTGCCAGCAGTTACATGGGCGGTAATTCACCCCTCCACTTT. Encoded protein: CASSYMGGNSPLHF.

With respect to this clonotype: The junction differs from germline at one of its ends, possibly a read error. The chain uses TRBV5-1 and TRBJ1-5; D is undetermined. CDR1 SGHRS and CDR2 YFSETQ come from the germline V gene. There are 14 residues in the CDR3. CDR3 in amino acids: CASSLGDRNQPRHF. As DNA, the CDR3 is TGCGCCAGCAGCTTGGGAGACCGCAATCAGCCCCGGCATTTT.

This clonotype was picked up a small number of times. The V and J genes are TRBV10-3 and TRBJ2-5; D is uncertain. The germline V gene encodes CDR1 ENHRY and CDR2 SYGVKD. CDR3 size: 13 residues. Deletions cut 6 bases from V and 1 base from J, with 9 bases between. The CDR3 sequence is CAISGGVQETQYF. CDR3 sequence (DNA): TGTGCCATCAGCGGTGGGGTCCAAGAGACCCAGTACTTC.

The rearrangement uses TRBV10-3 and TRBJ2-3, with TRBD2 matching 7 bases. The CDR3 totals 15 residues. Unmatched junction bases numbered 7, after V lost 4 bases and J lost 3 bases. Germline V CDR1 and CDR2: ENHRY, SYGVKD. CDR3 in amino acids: CAISVREVRTDTQYF. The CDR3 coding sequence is TGTGCCATCAGTGTACGGGAGGTTCGGACAGATACGCAGTATTTT.

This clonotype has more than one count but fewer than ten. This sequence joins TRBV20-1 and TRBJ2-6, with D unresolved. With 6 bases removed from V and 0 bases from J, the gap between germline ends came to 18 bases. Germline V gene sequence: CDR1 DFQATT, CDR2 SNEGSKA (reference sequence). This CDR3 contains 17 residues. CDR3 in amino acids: CSAPITGAGSGANVLTF. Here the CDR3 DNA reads TGCAGTGCCCCGATCACTGGCGCCGGCTCTGGGGCCAACGTCCTGACTTTC.

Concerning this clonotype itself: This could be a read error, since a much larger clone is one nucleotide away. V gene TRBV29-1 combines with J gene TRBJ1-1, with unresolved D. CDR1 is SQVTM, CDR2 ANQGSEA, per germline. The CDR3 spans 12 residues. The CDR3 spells CSVKYMNTETFF. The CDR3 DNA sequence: TGCAGCGTCAAATACATGAACACTGAAACTTTCTTT.

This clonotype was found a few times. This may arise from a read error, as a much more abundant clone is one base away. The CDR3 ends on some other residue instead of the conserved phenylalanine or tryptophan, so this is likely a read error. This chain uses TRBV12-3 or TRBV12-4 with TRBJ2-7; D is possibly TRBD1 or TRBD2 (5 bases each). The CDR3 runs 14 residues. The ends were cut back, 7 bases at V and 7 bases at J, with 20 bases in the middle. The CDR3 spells CASTYTGAAREQYL. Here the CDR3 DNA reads TGTGCCAGCACTTATACCGGGGCGGCTCGTGAGCAGTACCTC.

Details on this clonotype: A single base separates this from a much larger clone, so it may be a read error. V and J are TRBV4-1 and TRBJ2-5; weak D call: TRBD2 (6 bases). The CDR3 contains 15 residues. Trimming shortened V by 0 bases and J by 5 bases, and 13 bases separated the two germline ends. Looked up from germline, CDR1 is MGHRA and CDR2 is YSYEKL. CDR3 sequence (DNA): TGCGCCAGCAGCCAAGACGCGGGGAGCCGGGAGACCCAGTACTTC. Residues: CASSQDAGSRETQYF.

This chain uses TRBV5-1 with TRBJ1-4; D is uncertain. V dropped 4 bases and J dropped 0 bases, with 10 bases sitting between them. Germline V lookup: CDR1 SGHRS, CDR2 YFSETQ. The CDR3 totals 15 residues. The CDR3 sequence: CASSPGSATNEKLFF. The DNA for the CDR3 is TGCGCCAGCAGCCCGGGGAGCGCAACTAATGAAAAACTGTTTTTT.